This TCR beta chain was obtained from a study of cytomegalovirus exposure and HLA in healthy donors. Findings of the study overall: Despite most TCR sequences being rare, some public TCRs occurred in many donors. Some TCR beta chains (164 of them) were listed as cytomegalovirus-associated.

Germline V gene sequence: CDR1 SNHLY, CDR2 FYNNEI. The CDR3 has 14 residues. The germline V and J ends were trimmed by 6 bases and 6 bases, with 14 bases remaining between them. Worth noting for this clone: Its target is unknown.

This PCR relied on a set of 60 Vbeta primers and 13 Jbeta primers. Clones were sequenced by immunoSEQ multiplex PCR, and TCRdb holds only the in-frame ones, with some missing. The table has some 120,000 clones, 74% seen once; the top ten hold 4% to 5.5%. The clonotype originates from a man in his thirties or forties in good health and CMV-seropositive. The rearrangement links TRBV2 to TRBJ1-4, with D tentatively TRBD1 (6 bases). The specimen sequenced was PBMCs. In DNA, the CDR3 is TGTGCCAGCAGCCCGGGGGGCTTGGATGAAAAACTGTTTTTT. It is translated as CASSPGGLDEKLFF.